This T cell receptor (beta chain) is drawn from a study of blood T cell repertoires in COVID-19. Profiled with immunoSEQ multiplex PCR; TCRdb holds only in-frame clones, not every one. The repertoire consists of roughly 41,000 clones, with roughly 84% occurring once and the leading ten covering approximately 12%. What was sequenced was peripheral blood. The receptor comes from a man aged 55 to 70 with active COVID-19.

The CDR3 here is CATSRGTSGYYNEQFF. CDR3 nucleotide sequence: TGTGCCACCAGCAGGGGGACTAGCGGGTACTACAATGAGCAGTTCTTC. The chain combines TRBV15 with TRBJ2-1; 12 bases agree with TRBD2. CDR3 length: 16 amino acids. Unmatched junction bases numbered 3, after V lost 3 bases and J lost 3 bases. Germline-derived CDR1 and CDR2 are LNHNV and YYDKDF (reference sequence).